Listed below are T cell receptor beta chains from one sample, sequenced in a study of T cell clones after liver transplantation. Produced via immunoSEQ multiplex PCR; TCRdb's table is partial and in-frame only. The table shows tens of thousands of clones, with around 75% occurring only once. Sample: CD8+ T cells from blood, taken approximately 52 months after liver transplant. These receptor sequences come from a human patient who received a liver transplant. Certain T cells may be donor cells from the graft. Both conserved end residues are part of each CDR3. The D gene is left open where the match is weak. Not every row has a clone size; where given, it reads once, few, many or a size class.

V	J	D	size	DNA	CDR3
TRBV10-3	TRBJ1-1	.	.	TGTGCCATCAGTGAGTCATCCCAGGGGCAGAACACTGAAGCTTTCTTT	CAISESSQGQNTEAFF
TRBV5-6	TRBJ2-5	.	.	TGTGCCAGCAGTGGACCGGGCCACGAACGGGAGACCCAGTACTTC	CASSGPGHERETQYF
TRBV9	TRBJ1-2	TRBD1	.	TGTGCCAGCAGCCGGGACAGATCTGGGGGCTACACCTTC	CASSRDRSGGYTF
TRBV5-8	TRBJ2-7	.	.	TGTGCCAGCAGCTTTCAGGGGCTCACCTCCTACGAGCAGTACTTC	CASSFQGLTSYEQYF
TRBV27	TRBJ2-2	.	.	TGTGCCCCAGGTAGGGGCCTCGGGGAGCTGTTTTTT	CAPGRGLGELFF
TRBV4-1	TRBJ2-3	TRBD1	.	TGCGCCAGCAGCCAAGGAGGACAGGGGGCTTATTTT	CASSQGGQGAYF
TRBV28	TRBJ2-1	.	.	TGTGCCAGCAGGTCGACAGAACGCAATGAGCAGTTCTTC	CASRSTERNEQFF
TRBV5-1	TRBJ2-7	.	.	TGCGCCAGCAGCTTAACAGGGGGGGACGAGCAGTACTTC	CASSLTGGDEQYF
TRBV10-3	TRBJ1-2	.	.	TGTGCCATCAGTGAGTCTGAAACGGCTTATGGCTACACCTTC	CAISESETAYGYTF
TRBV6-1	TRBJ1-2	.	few	TGTGCCAGCATCCCCGGCGGGGTCGGCTACACCTTC	CASIPGGVGYTF
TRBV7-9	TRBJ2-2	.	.	TGTGCCAGCTCGGACAGGAACACCGGGGAGCTGTTTTTT	CASSDRNTGELFF
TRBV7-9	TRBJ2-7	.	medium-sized	TGTGCCAGCAGCCCCGACTCCCGCAACGAGCAGTACTTC	CASSPDSRNEQYF
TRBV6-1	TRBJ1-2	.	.	TGTGCCAGCAGTGTACGGACCCCCTATGGCTACACCTTC	CASSVRTPYGYTF
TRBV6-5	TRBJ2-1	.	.	TGTGCCAGCAGTTCCGCCGGGGGTGGATCCTACAATGAGCAGTTCTTC	CASSSAGGGSYNEQFF
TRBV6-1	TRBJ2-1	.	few	TGTGCCAGCAGTGTTAATGAGCAGTTCTTC	CASSVNEQFF
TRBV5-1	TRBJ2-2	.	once	TGCGCCAGCGCCGAATTCGTTAGTGGAAGTGGCACCGGGGAGCTGTTTTTT	CASAEFVSGSGTGELFF
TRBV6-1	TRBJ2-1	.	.	.	CASSSSPGYEQFF
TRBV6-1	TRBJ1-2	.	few	TGTGCCAGCAGTCAGGACTCCACATTAGGTGGCTACACCTTC	CASSQDSTLGGYTF
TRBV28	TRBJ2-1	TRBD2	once	TGTGCCAGCAGCCCGACTAGCGGGGTCACCTCCTACAATGAGCAGTTCTTC	CASSPTSGVTSYNEQFF
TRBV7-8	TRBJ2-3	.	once	TGTGCCAGCAGCTCAAAGTCGGCCGTAGATACGCAGTATTTT	CASSSKSAVDTQYF
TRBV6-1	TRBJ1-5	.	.	TGTGCCAGCAAAACAGGGTGGGAGCCCCAGCATTTT	CASKTGWEPQHF
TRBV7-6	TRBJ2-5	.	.	TGTGCCAGCAGCCCCCCTAGCGTCCAAGAGACCCAGTACTTC	CASSPPSVQETQYF
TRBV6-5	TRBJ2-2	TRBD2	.	TGTGCCAGCAGTTATAGCGGGGGGACCGGGGAGCTGTTTTTT	CASSYSGGTGELFF
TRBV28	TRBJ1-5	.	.	TGTGCCAGCAGTTTTGGGGAACAGGGAGCCCAGCCCCAGCATTTT	CASSFGEQGAQPQHF
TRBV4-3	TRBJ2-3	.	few	TGCGCCAGCAGCCAAGAGACAGGGGAGGGGGGTACGCAGTATTTT	CASSQETGEGGTQYF
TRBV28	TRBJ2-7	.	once	TGTGCCAGCAGTTTGGCGATGACCTACGAGCAGTACTTC	CASSLAMTYEQYF
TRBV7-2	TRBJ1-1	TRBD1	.	TGTGCCAGCAGCCCGGGACAGGGTGGCACTGAAGCTTTCTTT	CASSPGQGGTEAFF
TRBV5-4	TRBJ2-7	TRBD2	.	TGTGCCAGCAGCTTATCGGGGGGTCCCTCGGACGAGCAGTACTTC	CASSLSGGPSDEQYF
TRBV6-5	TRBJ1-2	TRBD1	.	TGTGCCAGCAGTCCATATTCGACAGGGGTCTATGGCTACACCTTC	CASSPYSTGVYGYTF
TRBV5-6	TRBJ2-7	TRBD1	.	TGTGCCAGCAGCCAATGGGACAGGGAGTACGAGCAGTACTTC	CASSQWDREYEQYF
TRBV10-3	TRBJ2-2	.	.	TGTGCCATCAGCGACCGGGACCAAGGGCCCGGGGAGCTGTTTTTT	CAISDRDQGPGELFF
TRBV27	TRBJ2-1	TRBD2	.	TGTGCCAGCAGTGCGGGGGTCGTCCTGCATGGCGATGAGCAGTTCTTC	CASSAGVVLHGDEQFF
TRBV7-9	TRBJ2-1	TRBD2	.	TGTGCCAGCAGCGCGAGCGGGGGCTACAATGAGCAGTTCTTC	CASSASGGYNEQFF
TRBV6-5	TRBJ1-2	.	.	TGTGCCAGCAGTTACTCGGACGGAAGTATCTATGGCTACACCTTC	CASSYSDGSIYGYTF
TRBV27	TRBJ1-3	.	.	TGTGCCAGCAGGGGGGCAGGAAACACCATATATTTT	CASRGAGNTIYF
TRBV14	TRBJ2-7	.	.	TGTGCCAGCAGTACCCTGGCAGCCTACGAGCAGTACTTC	CASSTLAAYEQYF
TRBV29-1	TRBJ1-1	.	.	TGCAGCGTGGAGACAGAGAGGGACACTGAAGCTTTCTTT	CSVETERDTEAFF
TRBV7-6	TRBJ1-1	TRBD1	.	TGTGCCAGCAGCTGGGGACAGGGCACTGAAGCTTTCTTT	CASSWGQGTEAFF
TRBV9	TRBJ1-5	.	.	TGTGCCAGCAGCGTAGAGGGAGCCGAGAATCAGCCCCAGCATTTT	CASSVEGAENQPQHF
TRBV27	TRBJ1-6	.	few	TGTGCCAGCAGTTTATCGGAGTATTCACCCCTCCACTTT	CASSLSEYSPLHF
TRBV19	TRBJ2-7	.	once	TGTGCCAGTAGTATAGGTGGCGGGTCCTACGAGCAGTACTTC	CASSIGGGSYEQYF
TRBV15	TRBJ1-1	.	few	TGTGCCACCAGCATCCCAGGGTTGAACACTGAAGCTTTCTTT	CATSIPGLNTEAFF
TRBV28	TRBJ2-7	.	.	TGTGCCAGCAGTTCCCAGGGAATCTACGAGCAGTACTTC	CASSSQGIYEQYF
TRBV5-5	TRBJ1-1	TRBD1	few	TGTGCCAGCAGGTCAGGGGGTAGCACTGAAGCTTTCTTT	CASRSGGSTEAFF
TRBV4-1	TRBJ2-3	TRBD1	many	TGCGCCAGCAGCGGGGCGGGACAGGGGGCCGATACGCAGTATTTT	CASSGAGQGADTQYF
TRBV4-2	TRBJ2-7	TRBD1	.	TGTGCCAGCAGCCCCTCCCGGGACAGGTCCTACGAGCAGTACTTC	CASSPSRDRSYEQYF
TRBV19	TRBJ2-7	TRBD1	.	TGTGCCAGTAGTACTATATTACAGGGGGGAAGCTCCTACGAGCAGTACTTC	CASSTILQGGSSYEQYF
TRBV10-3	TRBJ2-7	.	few	TGTGCCATCAGTGAGACCGGGGAATACGAGCAGTACTTC	CAISETGEYEQYF
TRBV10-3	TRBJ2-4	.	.	TGTGCCATCAGTGAGTCCGGGGCCAAAAACATTCAGTACTTC	CAISESGAKNIQYF
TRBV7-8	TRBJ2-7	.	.	TGTGCCAGCAGCTTAGCGGGGGACCTTTTCTACGAGCAGTACTTC	CASSLAGDLFYEQYF
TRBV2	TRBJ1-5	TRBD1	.	TGTGCCAGCAGTGAATGGACAGGGGGTGGCAATCAGCCCCAGCATTTT	CASSEWTGGGNQPQHF
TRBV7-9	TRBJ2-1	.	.	TGTGCCAGCAGCCCGGGGACCGGGGGCTCCTACAATGAGCAGTTCTTC	CASSPGTGGSYNEQFF
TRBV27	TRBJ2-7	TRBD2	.	TGTGCCAGCAGTTTCTCTAGCGGGGGGGTAACCTACGAGCAGTACTTC	CASSFSSGGVTYEQYF